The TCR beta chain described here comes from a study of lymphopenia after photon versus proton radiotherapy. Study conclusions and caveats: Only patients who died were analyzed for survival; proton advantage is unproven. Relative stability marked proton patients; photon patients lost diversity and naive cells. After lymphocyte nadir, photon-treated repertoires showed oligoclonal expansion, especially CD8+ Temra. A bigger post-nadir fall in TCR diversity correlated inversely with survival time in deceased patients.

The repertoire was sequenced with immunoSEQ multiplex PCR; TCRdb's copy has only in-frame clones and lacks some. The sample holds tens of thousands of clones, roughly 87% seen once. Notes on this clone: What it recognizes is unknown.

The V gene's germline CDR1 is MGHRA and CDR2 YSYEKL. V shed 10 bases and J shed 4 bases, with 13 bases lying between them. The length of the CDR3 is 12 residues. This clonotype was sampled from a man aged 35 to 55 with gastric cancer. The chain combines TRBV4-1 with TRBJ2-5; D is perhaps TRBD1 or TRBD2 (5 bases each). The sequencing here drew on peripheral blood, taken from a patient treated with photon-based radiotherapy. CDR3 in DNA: TGCGCCACTCAGGGAGTCGGAGAGACCCAGTACTTC. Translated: CATQGVGETQYF.